This TCR beta chain was captured in a study of CD8+ T cells in alopecia areata (dated by TCRdb to 2016 to 2018). In the study overall: The treated patients took part in an open-label pilot trial in which moderate-to-severe alopecia areata was treated with oral tofacitinib at 5 to 10 mg twice daily. To study T cell clonal expansion in alopecia areata, the researchers applied high-throughput TCRbeta sequencing to both the C3H/HeJ mouse model and human patients. Amplification of TCRbeta CDR3 regions was done by immunoSEQ multiplex PCR using 35 Vbeta forward primers and 13 Jbeta reverse primers. Scalp clonality was compared across normal scalp (n=4), patchy alopecia areata scalp (n=8), and alopecia totalis/universalis scalp (n=8). Biopsies were taken from tofacitinib-treated patients at baseline and again at 4 and 24 weeks into treatment, and several of those patients also had a later scalp biopsy. The SALT score, which quantifies the percentage of affected scalp surface area, was used to measure disease severity in treated patients. Human TCRbeta sequencing covered scalp tissue and sorted CD4+ and CD8+ peripheral blood T cells from patchy and totalis/universalis alopecia areata patients and healthy controls. The RNA source kit depended on sample type: the PAXgene miRNA kit for fixed scalp, the miRNeasy kit for PBMCs, and the RNeasy kit for mouse skin. Tofacitinib was given for 6 to 18 months, followed by 6 months of follow-up off drug to assess delayed response and recurrence.

Note on this clone: Its antigen has not been determined. No base quality values were provided; no much bigger clone lies one nucleotide off.

Library preparation was by the immunoSEQ multiplex PCR assay. RNA was extracted from all samples and reverse transcribed into cDNA, which served as template for TCR sequencing. First-strand cDNA was synthesized using SuperScript III with a 2:1 mix of oligo-dT and random hexamers. A synthetic immune receptor repertoire was used to gauge amplification bias, and whatever bias remained was removed computationally. In the authors' own workflow: Raw reads were preprocessed for error removal, and CDR3 was defined according to IMGT conventions as running from the conserved cysteine to phenylalanine. Clonality was computed by normalizing Shannon entropy by log2 of the number of productive unique TCRs and subtracting the result from 1. Whether scalp clones were CD4 or CD8 was inferred by matching scalp TCRbeta sequences against CD4 and CD8 repertoires sorted from blood. TCRdb provides this immuneACCESS table in a form limited to in-frame rearrangements. Some clones are lacking; in checked studies, under half of them reflect an unresolved V gene, and why the rest are absent is not known. V, J and clone size are those of that table, while D and trimming were read from the DNA. For this sample there are 150,000 to 200,000 clones; approximately 60% appear just once. The top ten clones comprise less than 3.5% of the sample.

From a lookup of the germline V gene, CDR1 and CDR2 are SGHRS and YFSETQ. V is cut back by 5 bases and J by 5 bases, with 5 bases in the junction unmatched. The CDR3 has 13 amino acids, counting the end cysteine and phenylalanine. The only DNA kept is the CDR3, 39 bases in frame from the first base. What this sample's time point label stands for: around 28 days on oral tofacitinib. Taken with the paper, the label for treatment or condition translates to: oral pan-JAK inhibitor, 5-10 mg twice daily. From alopecia areata patients, peripheral blood was collected along with lesional scalp punch biopsies. After PBMCs were isolated by density centrifugation and stained for CD3, CD4 and CD8, a FACSAria was used to sort CD4+ and CD8+ T cells. Paper-wide results and their limitations: Many expanded lesional clones were found to persist in scalp and blood during tofacitinib treatment, and relapse after treatment cessation may be partly explained by this persistence. Shared TCR sequences between patients were less evident than in mice, which may be partly attributable to HLA diversity in the patient population. Compared with normal scalp, lesional scalp, particularly in alopecia totalis/universalis, had higher clonality and more expanded CD8+ clones, which suggests antigenic drive. Because the treated cohort was small and had just a single nonresponder, larger studies are needed to establish links between baseline CD8+ expansion and response. Tofacitinib significantly lowered scalp clonality and the number of expanded CD8+ clones among the top 100 scalp clones. Resident alphabeta T cells in normal human skin are also sequenced, complicating scalp TCR repertoire analysis, unlike mouse skin dominated by gammadelta T cells.

This receptor was taken from a human donor with alopecia areata. The chain employs TRBV5-1 and TRBJ2-5, with 8 bases matching TRBD1. Sequenced here: CD4+ T cells sorted from blood, sampled at week 4, from a patient treated with tofacitinib. The sequenced DNA: TGCGCCAGCAGACCAGGGGGCGCGGAGACCCAGTACTTC. It translates as CASRPGGAETQYF.